The 29 T cell receptor beta chains below come from one sample, sequenced in a study of blood T cell repertoires in COVID-19. Some clones are missing from TCRdb's copy, which holds only in-frame ones; the method was immunoSEQ multiplex PCR. The profile shows approximately 270,000 clones, around 93% of them singletons. The sequenced material came from PBMCs or T cells enriched from blood (not recorded which). All receptors derive from a human donor in a cohort exposed to, infected with or recovered from COVID-19 (not recorded which). The donor label of this sample is uncertain.

The chain has TRBV21-1 and TRBJ2-2; the table's D call of TRBD2 was not tested on the DNA. TRBV21-1 has pseudogene status. The CDR3 consists of 11 residues. The CDR3 protein is CASLPGGELFF. Written as DNA, the CDR3 is TGTGCCAGCCTGCCCGGCGGGGAGCTGTTTTTT.

This chain connects TRBV7-2 to TRBJ2-1; 8 bases are shared with TRBD1. V lost 2 bases and J lost 4; bases outside the gene matches: 4. CDR1 and CDR2 (germline): SGHTA, FQGNSA. The CDR3 is 15 amino acids. The CDR3 bases are TGTGCCAGCAGCTTAAAGACAGGGGTATACAATGAGCAGTTCTTC. It specifies CASSLKTGVYNEQFF.

The chain combines TRBV10-3 with TRBJ1-4; TRBD1 aligns across 9 bases. V trimming: 4 bases; J trimming: 5 bases; junction bases outside the gene matches: 5. The V gene's germline CDR1 is ENHRY and CDR2 SYGVKD. The CDR3 contains 15 residues. Here the CDR3 reads CAISADRGRNEKLFF. The CDR3 bases are TGTGCCATCAGTGCGGACAGGGGACGAAATGAAAAACTGTTTTTT.

The chain employs TRBV10-3 and TRBJ2-3, with 9 bases matching TRBD1. Per germline, CDR1 ENHRY and CDR2 SYGVKD. The CDR3 loop spans 13 amino acids. V shed 5 bases, J shed 4 bases, and the junction held 1 base outside the gene matches. CDR3 coding DNA: TGTGCCATCAGTAGGACAGGGGCAGATACGCAGTATTTT. Translation: CAISRTGADTQYF.

The genes are TRBV2 and TRBJ1-5, with D possibly TRBD1 on 6 matching bases. CDR1 and CDR2 (germline): SNHLY, FYNNEI. The CDR3 has 14 amino acids. V lost 6 bases and J 0 bases, leaving 9 bases between the germline ends. The DNA of the CDR3 is TGTGCCAGCAGGGACAGATCTAGCAATCAGCCCCAGCATTTT. Translating gives CASRDRSSNQPQHF.

The chain recombines TRBV6-6 with TRBJ1-4; maybe TRBD1 (5 bases). Trimming shortened V by 2 bases and J by 7 bases, and 14 bases separated the two germline ends. Germline assignment: CDR1 MNHNY and CDR2 SVGAGI (reference sequence). The CDR3 sequence is 15 residues long. The CDR3 DNA follows: TGTGCCAGCAGTTACGACAGCAAGTTAGGTGAAAAACTGTTTTTT. Translating gives CASSYDSKLGEKLFF.

This chain joins TRBV19 and TRBJ2-7; 7 bases align to TRBD2. Germline V gives CDR1 LNHDA, CDR2 SQIVND (reference sequence). This CDR3 is built from 13 residues. J gave up 6 bases and V 6 bases, and 8 bases lay outside the gene matches. The chain's CDR3 is CASSPIGGGEQYF. DNA of the CDR3: TGTGCCAGTAGCCCCATTGGGGGGGGCGAGCAGTACTTC.

This sequence joins TRBV21-1 and TRBJ1-5; TRBD1 reflects the table's D call only, with no check against the DNA. TRBV21-1 is marked as a pseudogene. The CDR3 totals 19 residues. CDR3 nucleotide sequence: TGTGCCACGCACCCCATCCGAGGACAGGGAGCGGATAGCAATCAGCCCCAGCATTTT. Residues: CATHPIRGQGADSNQPQHF.

The V call is TRBV29-1, the J call TRBJ2-7; perhaps TRBD1 as D (6 bases). The ends were cut back, 4 bases at V and 2 bases at J, with 9 bases in the middle. Germline CDR1 and CDR2: SQVTM and ANQGSEA. The CDR3 runs to 12 residues. CDR3 in DNA: TGCAGCGTTGTGACAGGACCCTACGAGCAGTACTTC. This translates into CSVVTGPYEQYF.

This clone was counted once. The chain uses TRBV3-1 (or the pseudogene TRBV3-2) and TRBJ1-6; perhaps TRBD1 as D (6 bases). In germline, CDR1 is LGHDT, CDR2 YNNKEL (reference sequence). V lost 1 base to trimming and J lost 10 bases, with 14 bases between them. There are 15 residues in the CDR3. The CDR3 here is CASSQATGGRSPLHF. In nucleotides, the CDR3 is TGTGCCAGCAGCCAAGCGACAGGTGGTCGGTCACCCCTCCACTTT.

V is TRBV10-3 and J is TRBJ2-1; D uncertain. V lost 0 bases to trimming and J lost 1 base, with 4 bases between them. This CDR3 contains 14 residues. Germline CDR1 reads ENHRY; CDR2 reads SYGVKD. In DNA form, the CDR3 reads TGTGCCATCAGTGAGTCAGAGTCCTACAATGAGCAGTTCTTC. This gives the protein CAISESESYNEQFF.

This clone has only a few counts. The gene calls are TRBV24-1 and TRBJ1-1; no firm D call. CDR3 length: 13 amino acids. Germline V lookup: CDR1 KGHDR, CDR2 SFDVKD. With 4 bases removed from V and 3 bases from J, the gap between germline ends came to 8 bases. DNA for the CDR3: TGTGCCACCAGTGACCGACACTACACTGAAGCTTTCTTT. Translated, it gives CATSDRHYTEAFF.

The chain combines TRBV7-2 with TRBJ1-1; D perhaps matches TRBD1 (5 bases). This CDR3 is built from 14 residues. Germline CDR1 reads SGHTA; CDR2 reads FQGNSA. V lost 5 bases and J lost 3, with 13 bases in between. In DNA form, the CDR3 reads TGTGCCAGCAGCCATCCGCGGGGGGACACTGAAGCTTTCTTT. It codes for CASSHPRGDTEAFF.

The chain joins TRBV3-1 (or the pseudogene TRBV3-2) to TRBJ2-1; TRBD2 aligns across 8 bases. This CDR3 spans 16 amino acids. The trim removed 1 base at V and 4 bases at J, leaving 6 bases unmatched. Germline V gives CDR1 LGHDT, CDR2 YNNKEL (reference sequence). CDR3 protein: CASSQVGSGVYNEQFF. The CDR3 DNA reads TGTGCCAGCAGCCAAGTGGGTAGCGGGGTTTACAATGAGCAGTTCTTC.

CDR3 protein: CASSQAGLNYEQYF. In DNA form, the CDR3 reads TGTGCCAGCAGCCAAGCGGGACTAAACTACGAGCAGTACTTC. The rearrangement uses TRBV3-1 (or the pseudogene TRBV3-2) and TRBJ2-7; 7 bases map to TRBD2. This CDR3 spans 14 amino acids. The V segment lost 1 base and the J segment 3 bases; nucleotides outside the gene matches: 3. Per germline, CDR1 LGHDT and CDR2 YNNKEL (reference sequence).

The V gene is TRBV29-1, the J gene TRBJ2-3, with no clear D. V was cut by 7 bases and J by 2 bases, with 4 bases left in between. Per the germline V gene, CDR1 is SQVTM and CDR2 is ANQGSEA. CDR3 length: 10 residues. The CDR3 coding sequence is TGCAGCGCCTACACAGATACGCAGTATTTT. It specifies CSAYTDTQYF.

This clone occurred once. The rearrangement joins TRBV7-8 to TRBJ2-1; a possible D gene is TRBD1 (5 bases). Germline CDR1 reads SGHVS; CDR2 reads FQNEAQ. V lost 5 bases, J lost 5 bases, and 13 bases lay in between. The CDR3 spans 14 residues. The CDR3 DNA reads TGTGCCAGCAGCCTGACAGAAGAACACAATGAGCAGTTCTTC. It translates to CASSLTEEHNEQFF.

The chain has TRBV4-2 and TRBJ2-1, with TRBD2 as a possible D gene (5 bases). V was clipped by 1 base and J by 7 bases, with 11 bases between them. Germline V lookup: CDR1 LGHNA, CDR2 YNFKEQ. CDR3 length: 14 amino acids. CDR3 residues: CASSQGPRGNEQFF. CDR3 sequence (DNA): TGTGCCAGCAGCCAAGGCCCACGAGGGAATGAGCAGTTCTTC.

The genes are TRBV11-2 and TRBJ1-6; 7 bases align to TRBD1. The CDR3 consists of 15 residues. Germline V gives CDR1 SGHAT, CDR2 FQNNGV. The V segment lost 5 bases and the J segment 3 bases; nucleotides outside the gene matches: 4. Here the CDR3 DNA reads TGTGCCAGCAGCCGACAGGGAGACTATAATTCACCCCTCCACTTT. It is translated as CASSRQGDYNSPLHF.

This chain joins TRBV10-1 and TRBJ1-5; the match to TRBD1 covers 8 bases. V was clipped by 6 bases and J by 3 bases; unmatched bases: 7. CDR1 is WNHNN and CDR2 is SYGVQD in the germline V gene (reference sequence). This CDR3 spans 15 amino acids. CDR3 loop: CASRKTGAVNQPQHF. The CDR3 nucleotides are TGCGCCAGCAGAAAGACAGGGGCGGTCAATCAGCCCCAGCATTTT.

The sample holds one count of this clone. The J gene is TRBJ2-3, the V gene TRBV30; D is perhaps TRBD2 (5 bases). There are 13 residues in the CDR3. Trimming removed 2 bases at V and 5 bases at J, with 11 bases between. Germline CDR1 GTSNPN, CDR2 SVGIG (reference sequence). The CDR3 sequence: CAWSRVEGDTQYF. The CDR3 DNA reads as TGTGCCTGGAGTAGGGTCGAGGGAGATACGCAGTATTTT.

V and J are TRBV7-9 and TRBJ1-2, with 7 nucleotides matching TRBD1. V gave up 0 bases and J gave up 0 bases; unmatched junction bases: 4. This CDR3 has 16 residues. Germline V CDR1 and CDR2: SEHNR, FQNEAQ (reference sequence). The CDR3 protein is CASSLADRATNYGYTF. The DNA for the CDR3 is TGTGCCAGCAGCTTAGCCGACAGGGCGACTAACTATGGCTACACCTTC.

The rearrangement links TRBV30 to TRBJ2-7, with 11 bases that match TRBD2. The germline V gene encodes CDR1 GTSNPN and CDR2 SVGIG (reference sequence). This CDR3 comprises 17 residues. The junction had 15 bases not matched to a gene; V was cut back by 7 bases and J by 1 base. CDR3 sequence (DNA): TGTGCCTTCTCAGGGCTAGCGGGGGGATCGTCGTCCTACGAGCAGTACTTC. Translating gives CAFSGLAGGSSSYEQYF.

The V gene is TRBV28, the J gene TRBJ1-5; D perhaps matches TRBD1 (6 bases). V gave up 6 bases and J gave up 9 bases, with 12 bases separating them. Germline values: CDR1 MDHEN, CDR2 SYDVKM. This CDR3 contains 12 residues. The chain's CDR3 is CASRDSSRPQHF. The CDR3 nucleotides are TGTGCCAGCAGGGACAGTTCCCGGCCCCAGCATTTT.

This clone was counted between two and nine times. J is TRBJ1-1 and V is TRBV5-4; 9 bases are a match to TRBD1. Germline V gene lookup returns CDR1 SGHNT and CDR2 YYREEE (reference sequence). The length of the CDR3 is 15 residues. J gave up 4 bases and V 0 bases, and 4 bases lay outside the gene matches. The CDR3 loop reads CASSLEGQGVTEAFF. DNA for the CDR3: TGTGCCAGCAGCTTGGAGGGACAGGGAGTCACTGAAGCTTTCTTT.

This chain links TRBV24-1 with TRBJ1-2; TRBD1 might be the D (5 bases). Germline assignment: CDR1 KGHDR and CDR2 SFDVKD. The CDR3 is made up of 14 amino acids. Trimming removed 1 base from V and 5 bases from J, with 10 bases in between. This chain's CDR3 is CATSDFRGRYGYTF. CDR3 in DNA: TGTGCCACCAGTGATTTCCGGGGGAGGTATGGCTACACCTTC.

The CDR3 nucleotides read TGTGCCAGCAGCTTAGGACCACAGGGAGTTAACTATGGCTACACCTTC. Amino acids: CASSLGPQGVNYGYTF. The chain has TRBV7-9 and TRBJ1-2; tentative D call: TRBD1 (6 bases). Trimming cost V 1 base and J 1 base, with 13 bases left between them. CDR1 SEHNR and CDR2 FQNEAQ come from the germline V gene (reference sequence). This CDR3 contains 16 residues. The whole variable domain, remainder taken from reference TRBV7-9 and TRBJ1-2, is DTGVSQNPRHKITKRGQNVTFRCDPISEHNRLYWYRQTLGQGPEFLTYFQNEAQLEKSRLLSDRFSAERPKGSFSTLEIQRTEQGDSAMYLCASSLGPQGVNYGYTFGSGTRLTVV.

The J gene is TRBJ1-1, the V gene TRBV7-2; weak D call: TRBD1 (6 bases). Trimming took off 6 bases at V and 0 bases at J, with 11 bases between the two ends. CDR3 length equals 14 residues. The germline V gene has CDR1 SGHTA and CDR2 FQGNSA. For the CDR3, the DNA is TGTGCCAGCAGGCACAGGGTGGTGAACACTGAAGCTTTCTTT. It yields the protein CASRHRVVNTEAFF.

V gene TRBV4-1 combines with J gene TRBJ1-1; 12 nucleotides line up with TRBD1. This CDR3 has 17 amino acids. The ends lost 0 bases at V and 5 bases at J; junction bases unmatched: 7. Germline loops: CDR1 MGHRA, CDR2 YSYEKL. Here the CDR3 reads CASSQEYWGQGATEAFF. In nucleotides, the CDR3 is TGCGCCAGCAGCCAAGAATATTGGGGACAGGGGGCAACTGAAGCTTTCTTT.